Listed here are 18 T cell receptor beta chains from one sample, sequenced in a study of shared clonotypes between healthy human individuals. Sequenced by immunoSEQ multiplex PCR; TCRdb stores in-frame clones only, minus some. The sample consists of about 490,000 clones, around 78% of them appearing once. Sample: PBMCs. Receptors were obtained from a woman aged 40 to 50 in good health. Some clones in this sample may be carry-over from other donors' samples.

The CDR3 DNA is TGTGCCAGCAGTTTAAACCAGGGGTATGAGCAGTTCTTC. Its translation: CASSLNQGYEQFF. V and J are TRBV27 and TRBJ2-1; perhaps TRBD1 as D (6 bases). This CDR3 region has 13 residues. The germline V and J ends were trimmed by 2 bases and 8 bases, with 10 bases remaining between them. CDR1 is MNHEY and CDR2 is SMNVEV in the germline V gene (reference sequence).

CDR3 in DNA: TGCGCCAGCAGCCAGCAGGGGGGATCTGAAGCTTTCTTT. Translated, it gives CASSQQGGSEAFF. J is TRBJ1-1 and V is TRBV4-3; TRBD1 aligns across 7 bases. Germline V gives CDR1 LGHNA, CDR2 YSLEER. This CDR3 has 13 residues. V shed 3 bases and J 6 bases; nucleotides not matched to a gene: 4.

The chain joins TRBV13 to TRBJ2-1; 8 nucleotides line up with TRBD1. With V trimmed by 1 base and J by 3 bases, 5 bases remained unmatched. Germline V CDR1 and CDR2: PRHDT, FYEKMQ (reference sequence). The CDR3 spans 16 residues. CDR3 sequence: CASSLEGTGVYNEQFF. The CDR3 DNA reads TGTGCCAGCAGCTTAGAAGGGACAGGCGTCTACAATGAGCAGTTCTTC.

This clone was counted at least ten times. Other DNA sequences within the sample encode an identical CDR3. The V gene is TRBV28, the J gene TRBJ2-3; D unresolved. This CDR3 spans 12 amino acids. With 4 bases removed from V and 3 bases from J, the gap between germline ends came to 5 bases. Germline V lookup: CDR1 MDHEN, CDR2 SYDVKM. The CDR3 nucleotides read TGTGCCAGCAGTTCGCAAACAGATACGCAGTATTTT. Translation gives CASSSQTDTQYF.

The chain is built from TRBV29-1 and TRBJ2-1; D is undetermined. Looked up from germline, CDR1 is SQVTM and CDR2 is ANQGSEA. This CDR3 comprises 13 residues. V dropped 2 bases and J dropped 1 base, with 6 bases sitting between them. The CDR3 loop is CSVEPLSYNEQFF. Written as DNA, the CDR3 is TGCAGCGTTGAACCCTTATCCTACAATGAGCAGTTCTTC.

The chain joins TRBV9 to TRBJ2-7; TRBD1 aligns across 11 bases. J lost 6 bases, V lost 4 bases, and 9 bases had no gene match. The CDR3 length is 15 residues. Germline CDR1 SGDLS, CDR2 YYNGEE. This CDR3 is CASSPNGQGAFEQYF. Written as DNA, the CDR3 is TGTGCCAGCAGCCCGAATGGACAGGGGGCCTTCGAGCAGTACTTC.

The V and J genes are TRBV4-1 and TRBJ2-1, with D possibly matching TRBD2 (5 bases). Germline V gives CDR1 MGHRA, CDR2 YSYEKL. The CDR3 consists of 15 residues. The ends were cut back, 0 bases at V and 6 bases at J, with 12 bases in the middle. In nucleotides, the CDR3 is TGCGCCAGCAGCCAAGATCTTCTGAGGGCCAATGAGCAGTTCTTC. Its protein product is CASSQDLLRANEQFF.

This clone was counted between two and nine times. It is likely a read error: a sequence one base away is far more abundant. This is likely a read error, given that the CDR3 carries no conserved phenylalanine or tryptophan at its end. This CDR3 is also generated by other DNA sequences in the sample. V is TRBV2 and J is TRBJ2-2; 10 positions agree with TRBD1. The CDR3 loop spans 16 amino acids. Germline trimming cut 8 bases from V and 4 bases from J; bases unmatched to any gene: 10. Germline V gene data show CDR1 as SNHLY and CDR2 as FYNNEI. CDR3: CASSGTGVGLTGELFS. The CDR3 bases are TGTGCCAGCTCCGGGACAGGGGTCGGTCTCACCGGGGAGCTGTTTTCT.

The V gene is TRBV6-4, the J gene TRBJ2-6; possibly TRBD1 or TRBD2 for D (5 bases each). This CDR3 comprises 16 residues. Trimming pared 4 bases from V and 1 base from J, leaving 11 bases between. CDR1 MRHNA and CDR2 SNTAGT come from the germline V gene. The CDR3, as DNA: TGTGCCAGCAGTGCGCAGGGAGAGTCTGGGGCCAACGTCCTGACTTTC. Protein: CASSAQGESGANVLTF.

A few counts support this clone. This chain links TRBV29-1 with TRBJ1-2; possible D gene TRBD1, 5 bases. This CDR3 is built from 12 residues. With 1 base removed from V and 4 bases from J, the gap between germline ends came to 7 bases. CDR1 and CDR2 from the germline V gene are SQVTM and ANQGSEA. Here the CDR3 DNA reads TGCAGCGTTGAAGTCCAGGGCTATGGCTACACCTTC. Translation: CSVEVQGYGYTF.

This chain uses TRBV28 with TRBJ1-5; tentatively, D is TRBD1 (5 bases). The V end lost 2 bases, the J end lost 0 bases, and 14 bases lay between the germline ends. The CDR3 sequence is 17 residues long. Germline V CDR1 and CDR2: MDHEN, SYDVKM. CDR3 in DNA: TGTGCCAGCAGTTTACCGCAGGGCTCCTATAGCAATCAGCCCCAGCATTTT. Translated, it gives CASSLPQGSYSNQPQHF.

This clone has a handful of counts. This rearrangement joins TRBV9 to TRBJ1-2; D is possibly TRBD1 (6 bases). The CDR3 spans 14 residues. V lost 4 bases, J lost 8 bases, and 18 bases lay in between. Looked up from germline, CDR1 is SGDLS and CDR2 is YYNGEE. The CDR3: CASSPSGGQRGYTF. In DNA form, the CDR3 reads TGTGCCAGCAGCCCCTCCGGGGGGCAGAGGGGCTACACCTTC.

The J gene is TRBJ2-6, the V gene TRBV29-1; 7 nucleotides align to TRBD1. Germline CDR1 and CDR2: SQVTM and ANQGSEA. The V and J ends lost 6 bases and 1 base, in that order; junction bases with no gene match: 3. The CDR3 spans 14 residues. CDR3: CSVEQGSGANVLTF. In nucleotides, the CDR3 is TGCAGCGTAGAACAGGGGTCTGGGGCCAACGTCCTGACTTTC.

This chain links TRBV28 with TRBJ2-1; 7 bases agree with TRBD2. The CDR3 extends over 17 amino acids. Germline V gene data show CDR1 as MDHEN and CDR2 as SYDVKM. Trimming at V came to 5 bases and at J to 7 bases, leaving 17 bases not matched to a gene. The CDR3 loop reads CASSTRRWLAVPNEQFF. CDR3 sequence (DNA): TGTGCCAGCAGTACCCGAAGGTGGCTAGCGGTCCCTAATGAGCAGTTCTTC. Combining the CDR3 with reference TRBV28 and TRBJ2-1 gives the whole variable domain DVKVTQSSRYLVKRTGEKVFLECVQDMDHENMFWYRQDPGLGLRLIYFSYDVKMKEKGDIPEGYSVSREKKERFSLILESASTNQTSMYLCASSTRRWLAVPNEQFFGPGTRLTVL.

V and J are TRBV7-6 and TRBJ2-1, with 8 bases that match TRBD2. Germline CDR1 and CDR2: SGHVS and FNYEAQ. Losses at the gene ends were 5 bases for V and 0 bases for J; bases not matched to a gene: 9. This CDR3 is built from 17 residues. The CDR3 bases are TGTGCCAGCAGCCGACTAGCGCGGGGCCTCTCCTACAATGAGCAGTTCTTC. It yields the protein CASSRLARGLSYNEQFF.

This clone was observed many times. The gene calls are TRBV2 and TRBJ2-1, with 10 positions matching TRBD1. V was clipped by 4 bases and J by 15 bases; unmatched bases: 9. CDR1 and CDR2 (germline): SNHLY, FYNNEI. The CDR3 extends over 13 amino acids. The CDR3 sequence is CASSGSGQGPWFF. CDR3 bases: TGTGCCAGCAGTGGCTCGGGACAGGGGCCCTGGTTCTTC. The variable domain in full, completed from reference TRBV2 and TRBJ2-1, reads EPEVTQTPSHQVTQMGQEVILRCVPISNHLYFYWYRQILGQKVEFLVSFYNNEISEKSEIFDDQFSVERPDGSNFTLKIRSTKLEDSAMYFCASSGSGQGPWFFGPGTRLTVL.

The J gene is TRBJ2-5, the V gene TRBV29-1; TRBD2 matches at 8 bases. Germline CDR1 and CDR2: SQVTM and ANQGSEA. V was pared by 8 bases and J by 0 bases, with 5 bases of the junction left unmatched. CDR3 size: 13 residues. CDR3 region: CSILAVYQETQYF. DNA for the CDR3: TGCAGCATACTAGCGGTGTACCAAGAGACCCAGTACTTC.

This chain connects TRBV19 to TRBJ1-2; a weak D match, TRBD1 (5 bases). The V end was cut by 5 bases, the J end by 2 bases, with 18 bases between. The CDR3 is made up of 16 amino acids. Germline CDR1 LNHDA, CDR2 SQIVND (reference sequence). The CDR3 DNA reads TGTGCCAGTAGTTTACGGTCCCCGGGACGGAACTATGGCTACACCTTC. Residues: CASSLRSPGRNYGYTF.